Below are 19 T cell receptor beta chains sequenced from a single sample in a study of Ad26.COV2.S vaccination and SARS-CoV-2 variants. The sample's treatment: around 19 received Ad26.COV2.S at low or high dose, single or two shots; a few received placebo; per-sample allocation not given. Sampling was performed 63 days after the first vaccine or placebo injection. Method: immunoSEQ multiplex PCR; TCRdb's copy keeps in-frame clones and lacks some. The data contain 300,000 to 400,000 clones, about nine tenths of them singletons. Sequenced here: peripheral blood, sampled in a trial of Ad26.COV2.S vaccine versus placebo. These receptors came from a person aged 18 to 59 who received the Ad26.COV2.S COVID-19 vaccine or a placebo.

The CDR3 region is CASVQGLNEKLFF. As DNA, the CDR3 is TGTGCCAGCGTACAGGGACTCAATGAAAAACTGTTTTTT. J is TRBJ1-4 and V is TRBV18, with D possibly being TRBD1 (6 bases). CDR1 KGHSH and CDR2 LQKENI come from the germline V gene. The CDR3 has 13 residues. V gave up 8 bases and J gave up 5 bases, with 12 bases separating them.

J is TRBJ2-3 and V is TRBV19; D not resolved. There are 12 residues in the CDR3. Trimming took off 1 base at V and 4 bases at J, with 3 bases between the two ends. Germline-derived CDR1 and CDR2 are LNHDA and SQIVND (reference sequence). CDR3 sequence: CASSIAADTQYF. CDR3 nucleotide sequence: TGTGCCAGTAGTATAGCGGCAGATACGCAGTATTTT. Using reference TRBV19 and TRBJ2-3 for the parts outside the CDR3, the full variable domain is DGGITQSPKYLFRKEGQNVTLSCEQNLNHDAMYWYRQDPGQGLRLIYYSQIVNDFQKGDIAEGYSVSREKKESFPLTVTSAQKNPTAFYLCASSIAADTQYFGPGTRLTVL.

The V and J genes are TRBV7-9 and TRBJ2-7; D not certain. Trimming shortened V by 5 bases and J by 6 bases, and 11 bases separated the two germline ends. This CDR3 spans 12 amino acids. CDR1 is SEHNR and CDR2 is FQNEAQ in the germline V gene (reference sequence). Here the CDR3 DNA reads TGTGCCAGCAGCCTGTCGCGCGGCGAGCAGTACGTC. Translating gives CASSLSRGEQYV.

The V gene is TRBV5-6, the J gene TRBJ1-1; tentative D call: TRBD1 (6 bases). The germline V and J ends were trimmed by 6 bases and 0 bases, with 15 bases remaining between them. This CDR3 is built from 15 residues. Germline lookup yields CDR1 SGHDT and CDR2 YYEEEE. This CDR3 is CASTAGRGMNTEAFF. CDR3 nucleotides: TGTGCCAGCACCGCGGGGAGGGGGATGAACACTGAAGCTTTCTTT. Full variable domain (outside the CDR3, taken from reference TRBV5-6 and TRBJ1-1): DAGVTQSPTHLIKTRGQQVTLRCSPKSGHDTVSWYQQALGQGPQFIFQYYEEEERQRGNFPDRFSGHQFPNYSSELNVNALLLGDSALYLCASTAGRGMNTEAFFGQGTRLTVV.

The chain recombines TRBV2 with TRBJ2-3; D tentatively fits TRBD1 or TRBD2 (5 bases each). V dropped 4 bases and J dropped 6 bases, with 11 bases sitting between them. This CDR3 contains 13 residues. Germline V lookup: CDR1 SNHLY, CDR2 FYNNEI. The CDR3 coding sequence is TGTGCCAGCAGTGTCGAGGGGTTGGATACGCAGTATTTT. Translating it yields CASSVEGLDTQYF.

This clone was observed once. The rearrangement joins TRBV4-1 to TRBJ2-1, with D possibly matching TRBD1 (6 bases). This CDR3 is built from 16 residues. V was clipped by 4 bases and J by 5 bases, with 18 bases between them. Germline V lookup: CDR1 MGHRA, CDR2 YSYEKL. This chain's CDR3 is CASSPEGQPGDNEQFF. CDR3 nucleotide sequence: TGCGCCAGCAGCCCCGAAGGACAGCCAGGAGACAATGAGCAGTTCTTC.

The CDR3 sequence is CASSYPTRDRYSNQPQHF. CDR3 coding DNA: TGTGCCAGCAGTTACCCAACCCGGGACAGATATAGCAATCAGCCCCAGCATTTT. The chain combines TRBV6-2 or TRBV6-3 with TRBJ1-5; 7 nucleotides align to TRBD1. This CDR3 region has 18 residues. V shed 2 bases and J 0 bases; nucleotides not matched to a gene: 10. Germline lookup yields CDR1 MNHEY and CDR2 SVGEGT.

The chain combines TRBV28 with TRBJ2-1; 9 nucleotides match TRBD1. Germline lookup yields CDR1 MDHEN and CDR2 SYDVKM. V lost 2 bases, J lost 6 bases, and 8 bases stayed unmatched. The CDR3 runs 16 residues. CDR3 residues: CASSLTGTGRFNEQFF. In DNA, the CDR3 is TGTGCCAGCAGTTTAACCGGGACAGGGCGCTTCAATGAGCAGTTCTTC.

This clone is a singleton in its sample. The chain recombines TRBV2 with TRBJ1-3; perhaps TRBD1 as D (6 bases). The CDR3 has 16 amino acids. The ends were cut back, 4 bases at V and 4 bases at J, with 17 bases in the middle. The germline CDR1 and CDR2 sequences are SNHLY and FYNNEI. The CDR3 sequence: CASSGPSGESGNTIYF. The CDR3 DNA is TGTGCCAGCAGTGGGCCCTCAGGGGAATCGGGAAACACCATATATTTT.

This clone was seen just once. DNA for the CDR3: TGTGCCAGCAGTTCACAGGCCCCCTACAATGAGCAGTTCTTC. Residues: CASSSQAPYNEQFF. V usage is TRBV27 and J usage is TRBJ2-1; a possible D gene is TRBD1 (5 bases). Trimming removed 4 bases at V and 2 bases at J, with 9 bases between. There are 14 residues in the CDR3. Germline V gene lookup returns CDR1 MNHEY and CDR2 SMNVEV (reference sequence).

DNA for the CDR3: TGTGCCAGCAGCTTCGGGCTAGGCCAAGAGACCCAGTACTTC. It codes for CASSFGLGQETQYF. This chain links TRBV5-6 with TRBJ2-5; D not resolved. The germline V and J ends were trimmed by 2 bases and 1 base, with 9 bases remaining between them. Germline loops: CDR1 SGHDT, CDR2 YYEEEE. The CDR3 runs 14 residues.

The gene calls are TRBV2 and TRBJ2-3; perhaps D is TRBD1 or TRBD2 (6 bases each). Germline V CDR1 and CDR2: SNHLY, FYNNEI. The CDR3 loop spans 15 amino acids. Trimming pared 10 bases from V and 4 bases from J, leaving 21 bases between. CDR3 sequence (DNA): TGTGCCAACCTCACCGGGGGCCCCTTAGCAGATACGCAGTATTTT. It codes for CANLTGGPLADTQYF.

This clone showed up just once. The chain recombines TRBV29-1 with TRBJ1-1; D is perhaps TRBD1 (5 bases). The germline V and J ends were trimmed by 6 bases and 2 bases, with 13 bases remaining between them. The CDR3 has 13 amino acids. Germline V gene sequence: CDR1 SQVTM, CDR2 ANQGSEA. The CDR3 nucleotides are TGCAGCGTAAAAGACAGAACAAACACTGAAGCTTTCTTT. Its translation is CSVKDRTNTEAFF.

The chain employs TRBV7-2 and TRBJ1-2; 7 nucleotides align to TRBD1. The CDR3 loop spans 12 amino acids. The J segment lost 5 bases and the V segment lost 5 bases, leaving 2 bases of the junction unmatched. Germline V lookup: CDR1 SGHTA, CDR2 FQGNSA. CDR3 coding DNA: TGTGCCAGCAGCCCACAGGGGTATGGCTACACCTTC. Its translation is CASSPQGYGYTF.

V gene TRBV2 combines with J gene TRBJ1-1; 8 nucleotides line up with TRBD1. V trimming: 3 bases; J trimming: 4 bases; junction bases outside the gene matches: 7. In germline, CDR1 is SNHLY, CDR2 FYNNEI. CDR3 length equals 15 residues. In DNA, the CDR3 is TGTGCCAGCAGTGATGTTCGGCAGGGGGCCACTGAAGCTTTCTTT. Its protein is CASSDVRQGATEAFF.

The chain joins TRBV5-4 to TRBJ1-1; the D gene is possibly TRBD1 (6 bases). This CDR3 is built from 14 residues. The germline V and J ends were trimmed by 7 bases and 4 bases, with 17 bases remaining between them. Germline V lookup: CDR1 SGHNT, CDR2 YYREEE (reference sequence). CDR3 sequence: CASWVQGGRTEAFF. The CDR3 coding sequence is TGTGCCAGCTGGGTACAGGGCGGTCGCACTGAAGCTTTCTTT.

The rearrangement joins TRBV7-9 to TRBJ2-7, with 8 bases aligning to TRBD1. The junction had 5 bases not matched to a gene; V was cut back by 3 bases and J by 4 bases. Germline-derived CDR1 and CDR2 are SEHNR and FQNEAQ (reference sequence). The CDR3 covers 14 residues. The chain's CDR3 is CASSFAGGEYEQYF. As DNA, the CDR3 is TGTGCCAGCAGCTTCGCAGGGGGCGAATACGAGCAGTACTTC.

This clone was picked up one time. The rearrangement uses TRBV3-1 (or the pseudogene TRBV3-2) and TRBJ2-6; no firm D call. Germline-derived CDR1 and CDR2 are LGHDT and YNNKEL (reference sequence). Trimming stripped 0 bases from V and 4 bases from J, with 10 bases between. The CDR3 is 16 amino acids. The CDR3, as DNA: TGTGCCAGCAGCCAAGATGTGAGGATCGGGGCCAACGTCCTGACTTTC. This translates into CASSQDVRIGANVLTF.

This chain uses TRBV6-2 or TRBV6-3 with TRBJ1-4; D unclear. The CDR3 extends over 11 amino acids. The V gene lost 6 bases and the J gene lost 8 bases, with 7 bases spanning the gap. Germline V CDR1 and CDR2: MNHEY, SVGEGT. CDR3 DNA sequence: TGTGCCAGCAGCCTCTTGGAAAAACTGTTTTTT. This sequence encodes CASSLLEKLFF.